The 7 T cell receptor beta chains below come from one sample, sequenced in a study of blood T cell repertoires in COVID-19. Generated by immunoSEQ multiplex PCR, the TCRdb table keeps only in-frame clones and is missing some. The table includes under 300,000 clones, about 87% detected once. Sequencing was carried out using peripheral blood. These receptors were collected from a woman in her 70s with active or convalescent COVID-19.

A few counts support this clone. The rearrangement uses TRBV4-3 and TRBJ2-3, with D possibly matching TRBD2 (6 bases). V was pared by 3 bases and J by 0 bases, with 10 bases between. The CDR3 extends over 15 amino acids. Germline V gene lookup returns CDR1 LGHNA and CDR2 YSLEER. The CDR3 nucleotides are TGCGCCAGCAGCCAGGGTCGGGGGAGCACAGATACGCAGTATTTT. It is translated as CASSQGRGSTDTQYF.

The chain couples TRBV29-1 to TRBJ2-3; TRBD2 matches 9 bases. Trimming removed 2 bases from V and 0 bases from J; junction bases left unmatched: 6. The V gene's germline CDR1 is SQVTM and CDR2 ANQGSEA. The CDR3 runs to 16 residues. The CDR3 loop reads CSVERSGGTSTDTQYF. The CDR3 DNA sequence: TGCAGCGTTGAAAGGAGCGGGGGGACTAGCACAGATACGCAGTATTTT.

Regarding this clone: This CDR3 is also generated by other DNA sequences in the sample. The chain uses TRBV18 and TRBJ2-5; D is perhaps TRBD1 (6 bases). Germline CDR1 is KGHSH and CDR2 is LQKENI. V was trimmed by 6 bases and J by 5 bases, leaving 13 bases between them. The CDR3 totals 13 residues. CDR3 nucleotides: TGTGCCAGCTCCCAAATCAGGGGCGAGACCCAGTACTTC. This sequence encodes CASSQIRGETQYF. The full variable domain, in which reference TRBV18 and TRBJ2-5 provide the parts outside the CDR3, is NAGVMQNPRHLVRRRGQEARLRCSPMKGHSHVYWYRQLPEEGLKFMVYLQKENIIDESGMPKERFSAEFPKEGPSILRIQQVVRGDSAAYFCASSQIRGETQYFGPGTRLLVL.

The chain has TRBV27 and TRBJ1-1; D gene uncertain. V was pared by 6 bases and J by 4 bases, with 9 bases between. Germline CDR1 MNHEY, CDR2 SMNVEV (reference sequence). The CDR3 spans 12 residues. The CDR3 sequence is CASSDRGTEAFF. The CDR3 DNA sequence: TGTGCCAGCAGCGACCGAGGCACTGAAGCTTTCTTT.

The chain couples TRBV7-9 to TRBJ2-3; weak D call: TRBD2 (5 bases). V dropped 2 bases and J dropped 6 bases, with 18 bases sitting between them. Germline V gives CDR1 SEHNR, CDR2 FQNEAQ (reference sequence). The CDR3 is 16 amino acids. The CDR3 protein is CASSLLGRGAPDTQYF. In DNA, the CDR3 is TGTGCCAGCAGCTTATTAGGACGGGGAGCCCCGGATACGCAGTATTTT.

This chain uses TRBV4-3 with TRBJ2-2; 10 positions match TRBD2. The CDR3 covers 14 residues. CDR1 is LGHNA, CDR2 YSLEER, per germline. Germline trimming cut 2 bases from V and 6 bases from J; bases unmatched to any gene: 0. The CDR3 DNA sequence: TGCGCCAGCAGCCAACTAGCGGGGGCCGGGGAGCTGTTTTTT. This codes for CASSQLAGAGELFF.

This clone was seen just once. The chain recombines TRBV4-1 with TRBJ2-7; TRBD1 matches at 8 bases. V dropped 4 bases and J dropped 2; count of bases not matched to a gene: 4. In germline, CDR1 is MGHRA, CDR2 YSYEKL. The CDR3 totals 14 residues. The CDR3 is CASSPLQGAYEQYF. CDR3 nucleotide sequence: TGCGCCAGCAGCCCATTACAGGGGGCCTACGAGCAGTACTTC.